The rows below give T cell receptor beta chains drawn from one sample of a study of T cell clusters in autoimmune cytopenias. TCRdb reprocessed the multiplex PCR reads; each CDR3 protein has one entry and no DNA is given. In all, the sample yields about 1,800 distinct CDR3 sequences. This same sample was also taken into another study, of T cell repertoires in aging, cancer and after chemotherapy.

The sequenced sample was peripheral blood. These receptors were collected from a human donor with chronic lymphocytic leukemia. Each CDR3 is given with its conserved first and last residue. Where a row states a size, it is once, few, many or the class of an expanded clone; other rows omit it.

CASSEGTSGGAVFF TRBJ2-1 medium-sized TRBV10-1
CASSPGLITDTQYF TRBJ2-3 large TRBV6-5
CASSLAGGGPYNEQFF TRBJ2-1 medium-sized TRBV12-3/TRBV12-4
CAISSPQGSYEQYF TRBJ2-7 medium-sized TRBV10-3
CASSLWTGGREQYF TRBJ2-7 medium-sized TRBV12-3/TRBV12-4
CAWSGITRDTQYF TRBJ2-3 large TRBV30
CASSSQRGQGITGELFF TRBJ2-2 NA TRBV12-3/TRBV12-4
CSANDRGQANYGYTF TRBJ1-2 NA TRBV20-1
CASSERGVTGELFF TRBJ2-2 NA TRBV10-1
CASSFPGTGGQAEAFF TRBJ1-1 medium-sized TRBV19
CASRPGRWRTDTQYF TRBJ2-3 NA TRBV7-2
CASSPVGGPTDTQYF TRBJ2-3 medium-sized TRBV5-1
CASSLLSSNQPQHF TRBJ1-5 medium-sized TRBV6-2/TRBV6-3
CASSVDRVGYGYTF TRBJ1-2 medium-sized TRBV5-1
CASSSRSGETQYF TRBJ2-5 medium-sized TRBV19
CASSPGQGLGEQFF TRBJ2-1 medium-sized TRBV5-4
CASSYPAGYQETQYF TRBJ2-5 medium-sized TRBV6-2/TRBV6-3
CASSPRDRDQPQHF TRBJ1-5 medium-sized TRBV18
CASGRGAGGLGQFF TRBJ2-1 NA TRBV10-1
CASSSGGKRGSYNEQFF TRBJ2-1 medium-sized TRBV7-6
CASSYGNSPLHF TRBJ1-6 medium-sized TRBV6-5
CATSRRAGGNQETQYF TRBJ2-5 medium-sized TRBV15
CASSQQGNADTQYF TRBJ2-3 medium-sized TRBV18
CATSRERGGTDTQYF TRBJ2-3 large TRBV15
CASSLDGGDEQYF TRBJ2-7 medium-sized TRBV7-9
CASGGGAGELFF TRBJ2-2 medium-sized TRBV19
CASSQEVGDTGELFF TRBJ2-2 NA TRBV4-1
CASSLEGAGGPTDTQYF TRBJ2-3 NA TRBV7-2
CASSLQGSGTEAFF TRBJ1-1 NA TRBV5-8
CAISESRTGGSNQPQHF TRBJ1-5 medium-sized TRBV10-3
CSAIPSTLTDTQYF TRBJ2-3 NA TRBV20-1
CASSSETGHLGDTQYF TRBJ2-3 large TRBV19
CASRRGSTDTQYF TRBJ2-3 medium-sized TRBV27
CASSLVTDNQPQHF TRBJ1-5 NA TRBV7-2
CASSLEGTGGRSETQYF TRBJ2-5 medium-sized TRBV7-9
CASSSSGGAGNEQFF TRBJ2-1 medium-sized TRBV6-4